This T cell receptor (beta chain) was obtained from a study of blood T cell repertoires in COVID-19. Clones were sequenced by immunoSEQ multiplex PCR, and TCRdb holds only the in-frame ones, with some missing. The sample carries some 250,000 clones, approximately 85% recorded once. The CDR3 runs 13 residues. The V and J ends lost 3 bases and 7 bases respectively, with 7 bases between them. Germline CDR1 and CDR2: MNHEY and SMNVEV (reference sequence). The V and J genes are TRBV27 and TRBJ1-6; possibly TRBD1 for D (6 bases). The origin of this receptor is a woman in her forties or fifties who had recovered from COVID-19. The specimen was PBMCs or T cells enriched from blood (not recorded which). CDR3 amino acids: CASSLGQNSPLHF. DNA of the CDR3: TGTGCCAGCAGTTTGGGACAAAATTCACCCCTCCACTTT.